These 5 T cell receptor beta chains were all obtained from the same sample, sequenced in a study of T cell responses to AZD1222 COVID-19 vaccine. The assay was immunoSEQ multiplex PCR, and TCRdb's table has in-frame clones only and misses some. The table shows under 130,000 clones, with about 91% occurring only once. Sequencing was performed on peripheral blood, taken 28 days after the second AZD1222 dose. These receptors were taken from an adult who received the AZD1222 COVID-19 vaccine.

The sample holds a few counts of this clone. DNA of the CDR3: TGTGCCAGCAGAAGGTTCGGTGTACAGGCGCAGTACTTC. Translating gives CASRRFGVQAQYF. V gene TRBV2 combines with J gene TRBJ2-7; D might be TRBD1 (5 bases). This CDR3 spans 13 amino acids. Per the germline V gene, CDR1 is SNHLY and CDR2 is FYNNEI. V was pared by 6 bases and J by 9 bases, with 18 bases between.

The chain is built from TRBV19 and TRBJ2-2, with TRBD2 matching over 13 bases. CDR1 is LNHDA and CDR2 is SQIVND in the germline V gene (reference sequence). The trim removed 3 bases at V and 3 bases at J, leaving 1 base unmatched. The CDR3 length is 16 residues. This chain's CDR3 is CASSMTSGRYTGELFF. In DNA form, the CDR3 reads TGTGCCAGTAGTATGACTAGCGGGAGGTACACCGGGGAGCTGTTTTTT.

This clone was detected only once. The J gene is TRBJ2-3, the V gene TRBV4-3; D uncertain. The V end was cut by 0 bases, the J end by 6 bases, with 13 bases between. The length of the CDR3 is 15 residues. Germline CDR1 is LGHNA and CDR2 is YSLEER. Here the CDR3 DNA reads TGCGCCAGCAGCCAAGAGAAGAGTTATGGGGATACGCAGTATTTT. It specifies CASSQEKSYGDTQYF.

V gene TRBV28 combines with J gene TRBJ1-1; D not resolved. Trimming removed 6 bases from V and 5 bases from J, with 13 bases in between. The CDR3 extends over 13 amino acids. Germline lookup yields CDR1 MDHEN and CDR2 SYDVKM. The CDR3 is CASRASRLTEAFF. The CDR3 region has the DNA TGTGCCAGCAGAGCCTCGAGGTTGACTGAAGCTTTCTTT. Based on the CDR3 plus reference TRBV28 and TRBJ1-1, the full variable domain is DVKVTQSSRYLVKRTGEKVFLECVQDMDHENMFWYRQDPGLGLRLIYFSYDVKMKEKGDIPEGYSVSREKKERFSLILESASTNQTSMYLCASRASRLTEAFFGQGTRLTVV.

CDR3 loop: CATSDSLAGEHTGELFF. DNA of the CDR3: TGTGCCACCAGTGATTCACTAGCGGGAGAGCACACCGGGGAGCTGTTTTTT. The chain couples TRBV24-1 to TRBJ2-2; 11 bases map to TRBD2. This CDR3 contains 17 residues. Germline CDR1 and CDR2: KGHDR and SFDVKD. V lost 2 bases, J lost 3 bases, and 4 bases stayed unmatched.